Reported below is one T cell receptor (beta chain). The antigen is unknown. This sample was included in a study of T cell responses to AZD1222 COVID-19 vaccine. Germline assignment: CDR1 SGHAT and CDR2 FQNNGV. CDR3 length equals 14 residues. V was pared by 0 bases and J by 1 base, with 6 bases between. Study outcomes and limitations: Among the donors, most were white British and more were female, and clonal diversity was possibly underestimated. Vaccination with two AZD1222 doses was followed by a rise in Spike-specific TCR breadth and depth.

Assay: immunoSEQ multiplex PCR; the TCRdb copy retains only in-frame clones and omits some. The sample records 130,000 or so clones, over 90% being singletons. The sequence came from an adult in good health. The chain recombines TRBV11-2 with TRBJ2-5; D unclear. This sample comprised peripheral blood, obtained on day 0 of AZD1222 vaccination. The CDR3 sequence: CASSLDLRQETQYF. The DNA for the CDR3 is TGTGCCAGCAGCTTAGATCTGCGCCAAGAGACCCAGTACTTC.